Given below is one T cell receptor beta chain in context. The CDR3 covers 14 residues. Germline CDR1 reads SEHNR; CDR2 reads FQNEAQ (reference sequence). Trimming removed 2 bases from V and 3 bases from J, with 10 bases in between. The authors made TCR beta cDNA from 400 to 550 ng total RNA with a constant-region primer. ARM-PCR was slightly modified, and three nested multiplex PCR rounds with it gave rise to the TCR beta libraries. TRBV1-TRBV30 forward primers paired with a C-beta reverse primer drove the first two PCR rounds, roughly 10 cycles each. Via MiXCR, TCRdb re-called the multiplex PCR reads, giving one row per CDR3 protein. The sample has approximately 310,000 distinct CDR3 sequences, approximately 60% seen once. The data were obtained in a study of tumor-infiltrating lymphocytes in primary liver carcinoma. The overall study: Tumors were stage T1-T3 N0M0, about 4 to 10 cm across.

Unsorted whole blood supplied the RNA, and germline DNA was extracted too. Roughly 4.1 milliliters of peripheral blood were gathered ahead of the operation. The source is a middle-aged man with primary liver carcinoma and hepatitis B virus infection. V is TRBV7-9 and J is TRBJ1-1; tentatively, D is TRBD1 (5 bases). Specimen: peripheral blood. The CDR3 DNA sequence: TGTGCCAGCAGCTTACGCGGGGCGGACACTGAAGCTTTCTTT. Its translation: CASSLRGADTEAFF.